The 29 T cell receptor beta chains below come from one sample, sequenced in a study of PD-L1 blockade in urothelial cancer. Profiling relied on immunoSEQ multiplex PCR, and the TCRdb table lists in-frame clones only, not all of them. This sample yields 45,000 or so clones, of which 88% are seen a single time; almost 4% belongs to the top ten. This material consisted of PBMCs, taken around atezolizumab (anti-PD-L1) treatment. These receptors originate from a man older than 75 with urothelial cancer.

The genes are TRBV7-8 and TRBJ1-2; D not certain. Trimming shortened V by 5 bases and J by 4 bases, and 17 bases separated the two germline ends. This CDR3 is built from 15 residues. From germline, CDR1 is SGHVS and CDR2 FQNEAQ. CDR3 nucleotide sequence: TGTGCCAGCAGCACAGCCCTCCGCTCTGGCTATGGCTACACCTTC. Protein product: CASSTALRSGYGYTF.

The chain links TRBV14 to TRBJ1-2; 7 bases fit TRBD1. Germline trimming cut 3 bases from V and 4 bases from J; bases unmatched to any gene: 5. Germline assignment: CDR1 SGHDN and CDR2 FVKESK. CDR3 length equals 14 residues. Written as DNA, the CDR3 is TGTGCCAGCAGCCAGGCACAGGGGCCCTATGGCTACACCTTC. As protein: CASSQAQGPYGYTF.

Only one count was recorded for this clone. The chain combines TRBV6-5 with TRBJ2-7, with TRBD1 matching over 9 bases. The CDR3 extends over 16 amino acids. With 0 bases clipped from V and 6 bases from J, the junction kept 9 bases outside the gene matches. Germline lookup yields CDR1 MNHEY and CDR2 SVGAGI. CDR3 sequence reads: CASSYSRQRQGGEQYF. For the CDR3, the DNA is TGTGCCAGCAGTTACTCGAGGCAGAGACAGGGGGGCGAGCAGTACTTC.

This rearrangement joins TRBV6-4 to TRBJ2-2, with 8 bases that match TRBD1. The V segment lost 6 bases and the J segment 3 bases; nucleotides outside the gene matches: 3. Germline V CDR1 and CDR2: MRHNA, SNTAGT. This CDR3 spans 14 amino acids. CDR3 coding DNA: TGTGCCAGCAGGAAGACAGGGGACACCGGGGAGCTGTTTTTT. Protein product: CASRKTGDTGELFF.

The chain uses TRBV10-3 and TRBJ2-2; 14 bases line up with TRBD2. The CDR3 covers 20 residues. The ends lost 0 bases at V and 6 bases at J; junction bases unmatched: 12. CDR1 and CDR2 (germline): ENHRY, SYGVKD. Here the CDR3 DNA reads TGTGCCATCAGTGAGTCCCCCGGGACTAGCGGGAGAGGTGCAGCCGGGGAGCTGTTTTTT. It encodes CAISESPGTSGRGAAGELFF.

This clone was observed a single time. V gene TRBV2 combines with J gene TRBJ2-3; 8 bases are a match to TRBD1. The CDR3 has 15 amino acids. Germline trimming cut 8 bases from V and 0 bases from J; bases unmatched to any gene: 7. Germline CDR1 reads SNHLY; CDR2 reads FYNNEI. The CDR3 sequence is CASGGQGTSTDTQYF. In DNA form, the CDR3 reads TGTGCCAGCGGAGGACAGGGTACTAGCACAGATACGCAGTATTTT.

The genes are TRBV27 and TRBJ1-5, with D perhaps TRBD1 (6 bases). This CDR3 spans 14 amino acids. Germline V gene data show CDR1 as MNHEY and CDR2 as SMNVEV (reference sequence). The V end lost 6 bases, the J end lost 2 bases, and 11 bases lay between the germline ends. Here the CDR3 reads CASSRGRGNQPQHF. The CDR3 nucleotides read TGTGCCAGCAGCAGGGGTAGGGGCAATCAGCCCCAGCATTTT.

This chain joins TRBV7-2 and TRBJ1-2; 9 bases are shared with TRBD1. This CDR3 is built from 15 residues. Unmatched junction bases numbered 7, after V lost 3 bases and J lost 5 bases. Germline values: CDR1 SGHTA, CDR2 FQGNSA. CDR3: CASSFTGGGSYGYTF. In nucleotides, the CDR3 is TGTGCCAGCAGCTTTACAGGGGGCGGGTCATATGGCTACACCTTC.

The V and J genes are TRBV10-3 and TRBJ2-1, with TRBD2 matching 11 bases. From germline, CDR1 is ENHRY and CDR2 SYGVKD. J gave up 0 bases and V 2 bases, and 3 bases lay outside the gene matches. The CDR3 totals 17 residues. The CDR3 coding sequence is TGTGCCATCAGTGAGCCGGGACTAGCGGCCTCCTACAATGAGCAGTTCTTC. This sequence encodes CAISEPGLAASYNEQFF.

This rearrangement joins TRBV5-5 to TRBJ1-2; D remains ambiguous. This CDR3 comprises 14 residues. Trimming cost V 4 bases and J 2 bases, with 12 bases left between them. Germline V lookup: CDR1 SGHKS, CDR2 YYEKEE (reference sequence). The CDR3 bases are TGTGCCAGCAGCCGGGAGTTGGGGAACTATGGCTACACCTTC. It specifies CASSRELGNYGYTF. The variable domain in full, with the rest retrieved from reference TRBV5-5 and TRBJ1-2, is DAGVTQSPTHLIKTRGQQVTLRCSPISGHKSVSWYQQVLGQGPQFIFQYYEKEERGRGNFPDRFSARQFPNYSSELNVNALLLGDSALYLCASSRELGNYGYTFGSGTRLTVV.

Only a few counts were recorded for this clone. Written as DNA, the CDR3 is TGTGCCAGCAGCTTGGGACTAGCGGGAGAATCCGAGCAGTACTTC. Protein sequence: CASSLGLAGESEQYF. The chain carries TRBV7-6 and TRBJ2-7, with 14 bases identical to TRBD2. This CDR3 comprises 15 residues. CDR1 is SGHVS, CDR2 FNYEAQ, per germline. Trimming took 3 bases from V and 6 from J; bases not matched to a gene: 4.

This sequence joins TRBV18 and TRBJ1-4; possible D gene TRBD1, 5 bases. V was cut by 3 bases and J by 8 bases, with 19 bases left in between. CDR3 length: 16 residues. Germline V gives CDR1 KGHSH, CDR2 LQKENI. The CDR3 nucleotides read TGTGCCAGCTCACCTACCCCTGAACAGGTTGGGGAAAAACTGTTTTTT. It specifies CASSPTPEQVGEKLFF.

The V gene is TRBV11-3, the J gene TRBJ2-1; D is possibly TRBD1 (6 bases). CDR1 and CDR2 from the germline V gene are SGHNT and YENEEA. The CDR3 covers 14 residues. Trimming pared 4 bases from V and 8 bases from J, leaving 15 bases between. In nucleotides, the CDR3 is TGTGCCAGCAGCTCCTCGACAGGCATTGATGAGCAGTTCTTC. This gives the protein CASSSSTGIDEQFF.

The chain recombines TRBV7-8 with TRBJ2-7; tentatively, D is TRBD1 (8 bases). CDR3 length: 15 residues. The V end was cut by 4 bases, the J end by 4 bases, with 17 bases between. CDR1 is SGHVS and CDR2 is FQNEAQ in the germline V gene. CDR3 sequence reads: CASSSRQGRGYEQYF. The CDR3 nucleotides are TGTGCCAGCAGCTCGAGACAGGGGAGGGGTTACGAGCAGTACTTC.

The chain couples TRBV21-1 to TRBJ2-7; the table's D gene call, TRBD2, was not cross checked with the DNA. TRBV21-1 is designated a pseudogene. The CDR3 has 16 residues. The CDR3 region is CASLLGSGNCSYEQYF. The CDR3, as DNA: TGTGCCAGCCTCCTAGGGAGCGGAAATTGCTCCTACGAGCAGTACTTC.

The V and J genes are TRBV19 and TRBJ1-1, with 8 bases that match TRBD1. Germline V lookup: CDR1 LNHDA, CDR2 SQIVND (reference sequence). J gave up 1 base and V 5 bases, and 6 bases lay outside the gene matches. The CDR3 is 15 residues long. CDR3 region: CASSLNTGGNTEAFF. CDR3 coding DNA: TGTGCCAGTAGTCTAAACACAGGGGGGAACACTGAAGCTTTCTTT. The variable domain in full, completed from reference TRBV19 and TRBJ1-1, reads DGGITQSPKYLFRKEGQNVTLSCEQNLNHDAMYWYRQDPGQGLRLIYYSQIVNDFQKGDIAEGYSVSREKKESFPLTVTSAQKNPTAFYLCASSLNTGGNTEAFFGQGTRLTVV.

This chain joins TRBV30 and TRBJ2-5; D might be TRBD2 (6 bases). The V gene lost 0 bases and the J gene lost 0 bases, with 11 bases spanning the gap. The CDR3 is made up of 15 amino acids. Germline CDR1 reads GTSNPN; CDR2 reads SVGIG (reference sequence). The CDR3 sequence is CAWSVLAGYQETQYF. The CDR3 DNA is TGTGCCTGGAGTGTACTTGCGGGGTACCAAGAGACCCAGTACTTC. Full variable domain (outside the CDR3, taken from reference TRBV30 and TRBJ2-5): SQTIHQWPATLVQPVGSPLSLECTVEGTSNPNLYWYRQAAGRGLQLLFYSVGIGQISSEVPQNLSASRPQDRQFILSSKKLLLSDSGFYLCAWSVLAGYQETQYFGPGTRLLVL.

J is TRBJ2-7 and V is TRBV6-1, with D possibly being TRBD1 (5 bases). Trimming stripped 4 bases from V and 1 base from J, with 8 bases between. CDR1 and CDR2 from the germline V gene are MNHNS and SASEGT. This CDR3 region has 13 residues. The CDR3 coding sequence is TGTGCCAGCAGTGTAGACAGTTCCTACGAGCAGTACTTC. The encoded protein is CASSVDSSYEQYF.

This chain joins TRBV29-1 and TRBJ2-5, with TRBD2 as a possible D gene (5 bases). Germline CDR1 SQVTM, CDR2 ANQGSEA. V gave up 0 bases and J gave up 5 bases, with 10 bases separating them. The CDR3 is made up of 13 amino acids. CDR3 DNA sequence: TGCAGCGTTGAAGATATAAGAGGGGAGACCCAGTACTTC. It yields the protein CSVEDIRGETQYF.

V gene TRBV5-6 combines with J gene TRBJ2-3; 9 positions agree with TRBD2. The length of the CDR3 is 16 residues. V lost 0 bases to trimming and J lost 4 bases; unmatched junction nucleotides: 6. Germline loops: CDR1 SGHDT, CDR2 YYEEEE. Here the CDR3 reads CASSLGGTSSSDTQYF. The CDR3 DNA reads as TGTGCCAGCAGCTTGGGGGGGACTAGCAGTTCAGATACGCAGTATTTT.

The chain joins TRBV12-5 to TRBJ2-2, with D unresolved. The germline V gene encodes CDR1 LGHNT and CDR2 FRNRAP. V lost 1 base to trimming and J lost 7 bases, with 4 bases between them. This CDR3 comprises 12 residues. CDR3 sequence (DNA): TGTGCTAGTGGTTTGGCCGGCGGGGAGCTGTTTTTT. Residues: CASGLAGGELFF.

V is TRBV18 and J is TRBJ2-7, with D possibly matching TRBD1 (6 bases). The V and J ends lost 5 bases and 4 bases respectively, with 12 bases between them. Germline CDR1 reads KGHSH; CDR2 reads LQKENI. The CDR3 consists of 13 residues. The CDR3 DNA is TGTGCCAGCTCATCGTACAGGGAGTACGAGCAGTACTTC. It encodes CASSSYREYEQYF.

V and J are TRBV18 and TRBJ1-3; D not resolved. The V end lost 3 bases, the J end lost 2 bases, and 11 bases lay between the germline ends. The CDR3 loop spans 15 amino acids. Germline CDR1 KGHSH, CDR2 LQKENI. CDR3 amino acids: CASSPPWEAGNTIYF. DNA of the CDR3: TGTGCCAGCTCACCCCCCTGGGAGGCTGGAAACACCATATATTTT.

This sequence joins TRBV2 and TRBJ2-7, with 7 bases lining up with TRBD1. The V and J ends lost 8 bases and 3 bases, in that order; junction bases with no gene match: 4. The CDR3 loop spans 12 amino acids. Germline CDR1 SNHLY, CDR2 FYNNEI. The CDR3 DNA sequence: TGTGCCAGCCGGGACAGCTTCTACGAGCAGTACTTC. Protein: CASRDSFYEQYF.

The chain recombines TRBV6-5 with TRBJ2-7, with TRBD2 as a possible D gene (5 bases). The CDR3 totals 13 residues. V was trimmed by 6 bases and J by 4 bases, leaving 13 bases between them. Looked up from germline, CDR1 is MNHEY and CDR2 is SVGAGI. In DNA, the CDR3 is TGTGCCAGCAGCTACGCGGGCCGGTACGAGCAGTACTTC. Protein sequence: CASSYAGRYEQYF.

The CDR3: CASSLVRGLTSSYEQYF. DNA for the CDR3: TGCGCCAGCAGCTTGGTCAGGGGGCTCACGAGCTCCTACGAGCAGTACTTC. The rearrangement links TRBV5-1 to TRBJ2-7, with TRBD1 identical over 8 bases. Trimming removed 0 bases from V and 0 bases from J; junction bases left unmatched: 8. The CDR3 loop spans 17 amino acids. The V gene's germline CDR1 is SGHRS and CDR2 YFSETQ.

The chain links TRBV6-6 to TRBJ1-2; D not certain. Trimming removed 2 bases at V and 6 bases at J, with 10 bases between. The CDR3 contains 13 residues. Germline lookup yields CDR1 MNHNY and CDR2 SVGAGI (reference sequence). CDR3 DNA: TGTGCCAGCAGTTACGACAAGGCTGATGGCTACACCTTC. Residues: CASSYDKADGYTF.

This sequence joins TRBV5-6 and TRBJ2-7, with 8 bases aligning to TRBD1. The CDR3 contains 14 residues. V shed 1 base, J shed 5 bases, and the junction held 5 bases outside the gene matches. CDR1 is SGHDT, CDR2 YYEEEE, per germline. CDR3 DNA: TGTGCCAGCAGCTTGACAGGGGGAAGGCACGAGCAGTACTTC. Protein product: CASSLTGGRHEQYF.

The rearrangement links TRBV6-1 to TRBJ2-5, with D perhaps matching TRBD2 (5 bases). V lost 3 bases, J lost 4 bases, and 12 bases lay in between. Per the germline V gene, CDR1 is MNHNS and CDR2 is SASEGT. The CDR3 runs 14 residues. The CDR3: CASSDSRVVETQYF. DNA of the CDR3: TGTGCCAGCAGTGACTCGCGGGTGGTAGAGACCCAGTACTTC.